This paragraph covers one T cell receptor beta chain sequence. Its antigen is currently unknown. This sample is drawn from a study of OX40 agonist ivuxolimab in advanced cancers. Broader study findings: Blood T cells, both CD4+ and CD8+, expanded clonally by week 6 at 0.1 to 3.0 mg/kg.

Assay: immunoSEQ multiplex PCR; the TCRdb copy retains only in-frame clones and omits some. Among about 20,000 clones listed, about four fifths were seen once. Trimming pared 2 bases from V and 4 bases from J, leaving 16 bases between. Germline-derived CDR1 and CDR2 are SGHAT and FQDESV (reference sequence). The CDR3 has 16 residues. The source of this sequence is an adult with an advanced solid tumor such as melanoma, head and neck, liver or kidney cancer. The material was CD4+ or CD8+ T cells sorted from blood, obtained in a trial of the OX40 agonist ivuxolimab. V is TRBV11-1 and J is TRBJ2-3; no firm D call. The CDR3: CASSLRSGMDADTQYF. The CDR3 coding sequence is TGTGCCAGCAGCTTACGATCTGGGATGGACGCAGATACGCAGTATTTT.